The entry below gives a single TCR beta chain sequence along with its context. This record belongs to a study of control samples from healthy donors and cancer patients. V was clipped by 1 base and J by 5 bases; unmatched bases: 10. This CDR3 has 17 residues. CDR1 and CDR2 (germline): MGHRA, YSYEKL. Sequenced by immunoSEQ multiplex PCR; TCRdb stores in-frame clones only, minus some. This table has 100,000 to 150,000 clones, 80% to 95% appearing once. The chain combines TRBV4-1 with TRBJ2-2; 7 positions agree with TRBD1. The receptor was derived from a man younger than 35 in good health. Sequencing was done on a sample of blood. In DNA form, the CDR3 reads TGCGCCAGCAGCCAAGTAGGGCGAGGGGGCGGGACCGGGGAGCTGTTTTTT. It codes for CASSQVGRGGGTGELFF.